This TCR beta chain comes out of a study of identical twins. Concerning this clonotype: No antigen is known for it.

Study-wide results and caveats: Analyses based on zero insertions could be partly confounded by invariant MAIT and iNKT cells. The study reached conclusions through statistical analysis that was cross-sectional, not following the same donors.

The CDR3 length is 15 residues. Unmatched junction bases numbered 13, after V lost 6 bases and J lost 4 bases. Germline V gene lookup returns CDR1 DFQATT and CDR2 SNEGSKA (reference sequence). MiXCR was run by TCRdb on the 5' RACE reads, yielding one entry per CDR3 protein. The sample holds about 660,000 distinct CDR3 sequences; 8.6% are singletons and the top ten take around 0.95%. The same specimen was also included in a second study, on yellow fever vaccine responses in identical twins.

The source is a woman between 18 and 29 years old in good health. The chain has TRBV20-1 and TRBJ1-2, with 8 bases aligning to TRBD1. The material sequenced was PBMCs. The CDR3 region has the DNA TGCAGTGCCACCCGGACAGGGATTTATTTCTATGGCTACACCTTC. It yields the protein CSATRTGIYFYGYTF.